This T cell receptor beta chain comes out of a study of shared clonotypes between healthy human individuals. Cells designated naive CD8 were CD45RO-negative and were positively selected for CCR7, with terminally differentiated effector memory CD45RA+ cells excluded. The protocol was immunoSEQ multiplex PCR, while the TCRdb copy is restricted to in-frame clones and leaves out a portion. The sample holds over 2 million clones; approximately 95% are singletons and the top ten take 0.9% to 1.3%. This CDR3 is built from 15 residues. From germline, CDR1 is ENHRY and CDR2 SYGVKD. Losses at the gene ends were 6 bases for V and 4 bases for J; bases not matched to a gene: 6.

Input material: naive CD8+ T cells sorted from blood. This chain connects TRBV10-3 to TRBJ1-6, with 7 bases lining up with TRBD1. This sequence originates from a man aged 18 to 35 in good health. The CDR3 protein is CAISWDSPYNSPLHF. The CDR3 DNA reads as TGTGCCATCAGCTGGGACAGCCCTTATAATTCACCCCTCCACTTT.